Listed here is a single T cell receptor (beta chain). The entry originates in a study of blood T cell repertoires in COVID-19. Overall study context: Specimens from acute and convalescent COVID-19 originated in the United States, Italy and Spain. T cells, B-cell-depleted T cells, or PBMCs provided the cDNA or gDNA that served as material.

Some clones are missing from TCRdb's copy, which holds only in-frame ones; the method was immunoSEQ multiplex PCR. The sample includes around 100,000 clones, more than 85% of them seen just once. The sample taken for sequencing was peripheral blood. This receptor was obtained from a human donor with active COVID-19. The donor label of this sample is uncertain.

This chain's CDR3 is CASSLKRGGSTDTQYF. The CDR3 DNA sequence: TGTGCCAGCAGCTTAAAGCGGGGGGGGAGCACAGATACGCAGTATTTT. The genes are TRBV13 and TRBJ2-3; 10 bases line up with TRBD2. Germline V gene lookup returns CDR1 PRHDT and CDR2 FYEKMQ (reference sequence). The V segment lost 2 bases and the J segment 0 bases; nucleotides outside the gene matches: 2. This CDR3 spans 16 amino acids.